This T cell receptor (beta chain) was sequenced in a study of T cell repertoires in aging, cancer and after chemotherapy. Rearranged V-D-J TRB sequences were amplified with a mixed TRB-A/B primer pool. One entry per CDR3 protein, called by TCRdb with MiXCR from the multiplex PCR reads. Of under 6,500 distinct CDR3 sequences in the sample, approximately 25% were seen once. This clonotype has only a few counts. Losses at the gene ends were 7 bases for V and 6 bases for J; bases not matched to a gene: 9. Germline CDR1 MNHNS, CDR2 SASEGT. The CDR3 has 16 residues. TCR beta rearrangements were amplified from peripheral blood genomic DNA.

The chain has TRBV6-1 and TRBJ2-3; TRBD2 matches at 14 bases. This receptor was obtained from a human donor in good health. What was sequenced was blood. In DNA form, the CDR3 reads TGTGCCAGCATCGGACTAGCGGGAGGAGGGGACGATACGCAGTATTTT. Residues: CASIGLAGGGDDTQYF.